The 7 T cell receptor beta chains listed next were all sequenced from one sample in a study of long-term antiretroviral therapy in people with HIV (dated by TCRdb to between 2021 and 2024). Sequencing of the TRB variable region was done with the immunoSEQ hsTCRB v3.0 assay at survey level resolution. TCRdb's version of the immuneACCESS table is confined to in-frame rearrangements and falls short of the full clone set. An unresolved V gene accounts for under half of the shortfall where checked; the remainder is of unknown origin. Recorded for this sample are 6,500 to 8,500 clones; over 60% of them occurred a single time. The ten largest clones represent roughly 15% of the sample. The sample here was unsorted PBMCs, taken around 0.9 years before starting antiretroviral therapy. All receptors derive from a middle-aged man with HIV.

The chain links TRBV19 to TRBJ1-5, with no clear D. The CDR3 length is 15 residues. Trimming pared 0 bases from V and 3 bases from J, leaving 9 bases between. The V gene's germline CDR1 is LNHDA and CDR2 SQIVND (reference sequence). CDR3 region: CASSIDRSNNQPQHF. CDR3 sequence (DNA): TGTGCCAGTAGTATAGATCGGTCAAACAATCAGCCCCAGCATTTT.

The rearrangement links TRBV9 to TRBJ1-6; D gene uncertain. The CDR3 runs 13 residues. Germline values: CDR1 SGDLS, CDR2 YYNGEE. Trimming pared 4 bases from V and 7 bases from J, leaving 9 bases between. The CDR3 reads CASSKTGNSPLHF. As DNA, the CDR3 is TGTGCCAGCAGCAAAACGGGGAATTCACCCCTCCACTTT.

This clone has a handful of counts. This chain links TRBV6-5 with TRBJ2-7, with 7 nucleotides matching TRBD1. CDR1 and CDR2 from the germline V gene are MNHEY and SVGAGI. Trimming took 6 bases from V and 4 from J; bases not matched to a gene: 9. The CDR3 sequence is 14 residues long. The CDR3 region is CASSPGTAFYEQYF. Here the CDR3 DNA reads TGTGCCAGCAGCCCCGGGACAGCCTTTTACGAGCAGTACTTC.

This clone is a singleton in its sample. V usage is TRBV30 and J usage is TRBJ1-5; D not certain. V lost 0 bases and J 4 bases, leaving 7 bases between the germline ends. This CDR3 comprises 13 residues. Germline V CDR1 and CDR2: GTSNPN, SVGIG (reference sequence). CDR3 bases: TGTGCCTGGAGTGTACTTGGGAATCAGCCCCAGCATTTT. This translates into CAWSVLGNQPQHF.

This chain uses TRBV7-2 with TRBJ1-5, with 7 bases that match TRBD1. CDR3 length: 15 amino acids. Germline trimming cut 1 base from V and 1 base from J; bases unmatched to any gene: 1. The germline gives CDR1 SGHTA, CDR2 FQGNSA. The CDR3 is CASSLGGQSNQPQHF. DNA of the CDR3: TGTGCCAGCAGCTTAGGGGGACAGAGCAATCAGCCCCAGCATTTT.

In DNA form, the CDR3 reads TGTGCCAGCAGCCGGACAGAAGAATTCAATCAGCCCCAGCATTTT. As protein: CASSRTEEFNQPQHF. The V and J genes are TRBV2 and TRBJ1-5, with D maybe TRBD1 (6 bases). Trimming removed 6 bases from V and 3 bases from J, with 15 bases in between. The CDR3 length is 15 residues. Germline CDR1 and CDR2: SNHLY and FYNNEI.

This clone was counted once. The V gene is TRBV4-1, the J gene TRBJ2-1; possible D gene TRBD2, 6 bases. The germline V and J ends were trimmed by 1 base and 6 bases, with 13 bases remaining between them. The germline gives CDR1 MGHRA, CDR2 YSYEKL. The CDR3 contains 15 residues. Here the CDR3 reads CASSQGGGTGNEQFF. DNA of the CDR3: TGCGCCAGCAGCCAAGGTGGAGGGACGGGCAATGAGCAGTTCTTC.